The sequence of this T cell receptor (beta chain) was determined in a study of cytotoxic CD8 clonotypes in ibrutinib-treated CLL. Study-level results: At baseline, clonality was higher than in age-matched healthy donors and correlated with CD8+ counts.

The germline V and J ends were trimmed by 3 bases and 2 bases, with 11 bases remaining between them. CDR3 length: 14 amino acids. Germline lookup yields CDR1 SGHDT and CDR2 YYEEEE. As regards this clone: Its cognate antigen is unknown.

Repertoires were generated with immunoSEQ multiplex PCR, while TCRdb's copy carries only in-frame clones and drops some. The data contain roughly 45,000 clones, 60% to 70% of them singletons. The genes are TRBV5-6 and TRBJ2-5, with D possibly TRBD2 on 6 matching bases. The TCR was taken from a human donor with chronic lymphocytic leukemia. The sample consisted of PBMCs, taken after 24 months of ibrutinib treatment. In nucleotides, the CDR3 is TGTGCCAGCAGCTCTTGGGCGGGACAAGAGACCCAGTACTTC. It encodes CASSSWAGQETQYF.